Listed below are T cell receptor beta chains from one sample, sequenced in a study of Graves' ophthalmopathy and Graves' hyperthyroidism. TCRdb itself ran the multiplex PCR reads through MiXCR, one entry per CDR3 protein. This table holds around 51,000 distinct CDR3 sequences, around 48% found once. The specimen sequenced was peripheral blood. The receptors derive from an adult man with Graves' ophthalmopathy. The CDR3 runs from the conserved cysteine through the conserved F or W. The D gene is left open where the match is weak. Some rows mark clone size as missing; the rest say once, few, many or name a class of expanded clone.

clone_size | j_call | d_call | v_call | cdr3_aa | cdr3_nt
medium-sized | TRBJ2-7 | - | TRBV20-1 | CSARALNPEQYF | TGCAGTGCTAGAGCGCTAAACCCCGAGCAGTACTTC
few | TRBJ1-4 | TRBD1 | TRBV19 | CASSKGQGGEKLFF | TGTGCCAGTAGTAAGGGACAGGGCGGTGAAAAACTGTTTTTT
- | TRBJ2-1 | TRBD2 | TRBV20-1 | CSAQPFSSGGALFF | TGCAGTGCTCAGCCGTTTTCTAGCGGGGGGGCATTGTTCTTC
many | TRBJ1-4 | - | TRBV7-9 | CASSLRLAATNEKLFF | TGTGCCAGCAGCTTAAGGTTGGCTGCAACTAATGAAAAACTGTTTTTT
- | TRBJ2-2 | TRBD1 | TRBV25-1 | CASSATGDTGELFF | TGTGCCAGCAGCGCGACAGGGGACACCGGGGAGCTGTTTTTT
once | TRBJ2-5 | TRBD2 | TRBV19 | CASSMGGMGQETQYF | TGTGCCAGTAGTATGGGAGGGATGGGACAAGAGACCCAGTACTTC
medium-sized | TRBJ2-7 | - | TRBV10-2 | CASSVEPTYEQYF | TGCGCCAGCAGTGTGGAGCCAACCTACGAGCAGTACTTC
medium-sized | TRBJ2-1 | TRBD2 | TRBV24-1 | CATSAPSGRNEQFF | TGTGCTACCAGTGCGCCTAGCGGGAGGAATGAGCAGTTCTTC
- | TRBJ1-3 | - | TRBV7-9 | CASSLSVDGNTIYF | TGTGCCAGCAGCTTAAGCGTTGATGGAAACACCATATATTTT
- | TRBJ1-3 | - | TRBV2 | CASSAEANSGNTIYF | TGTGCCAGCAGTGCCGAAGCAAACTCTGGAAACACCATATATTTT
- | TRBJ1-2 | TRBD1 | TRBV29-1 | CSVLPVGTGNNYGYTF | TGCAGCGTTCTGCCGGTGGGGACAGGGAATAACTATGGCTACACCTTC
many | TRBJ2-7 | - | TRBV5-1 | CASSLGAGEQYF | TGCGCCAGCAGCCTCGGCGCAGGCGAGCAGTACTTC
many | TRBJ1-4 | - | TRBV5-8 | CASSPYSGANEKLFF | TGTGCCAGCAGCCCGTACTCGGGGGCTAATGAAAAACTGTTTTTT
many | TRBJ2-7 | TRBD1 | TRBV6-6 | CASSYRGRGDGEQYF | TGTGCCAGCAGTTACAGGGGGCGAGGTGATGGGGAGCAGTACTTC
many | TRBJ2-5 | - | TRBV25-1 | CASSESRVQETQYF | TGTGCCAGCAGTGAATCTAGGGTCCAAGAGACCCAGTACTTC
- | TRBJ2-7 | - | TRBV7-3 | CASSLRAGCCYEQYF | TGTGCCAGCAGCTTAAGGGCAGGATGTTGTTACGAGCAGTACTTC
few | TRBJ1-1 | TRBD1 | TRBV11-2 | CASSLTPGGRNTEAFF | TGTGCCAGCAGCTTAACCCCAGGGGGCAGGAACACTGAAGCTTTCTTT
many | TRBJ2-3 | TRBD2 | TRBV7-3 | CASSLGLLTSGSTLDTQYF | TGTGCCAGCAGCTTAGGCCTATTGACTAGCGGGAGTACTTTGGATACGCAGTATTTT
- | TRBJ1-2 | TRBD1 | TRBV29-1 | CSVGGGQGVNYGYTF | TGCAGCGTTGGGGGGGGACAGGGAGTTAACTATGGCTACACCTTC
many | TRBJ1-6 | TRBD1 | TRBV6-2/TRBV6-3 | CASSYPSGGRRSPLHF | TGTGCCAGCAGTTACCCCTCAGGGGGCAGGCGGTCACCCCTCCACTTT
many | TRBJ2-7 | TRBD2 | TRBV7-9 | CASSPRISGGYEQYF | TGTGCCAGCAGCCCCCGCATTAGCGGGGGATACGAGCAGTACTTC
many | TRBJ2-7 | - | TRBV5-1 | CASSHGGTEIYEQYF | TGCGCCAGCAGCCACGGGGGGACAGAGATCTACGAGCAGTACTTC
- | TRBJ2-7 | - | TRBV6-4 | CASSLRGGSSYEQYF | TGTGCCAGCAGCCTTCGAGGGGGGAGCTCCTACGAGCAGTACTTC
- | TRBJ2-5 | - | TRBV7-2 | CASRVGQYQETQYF | TGTGCCAGCAGAGTTGGGCAGTATCAAGAGACCCAGTACTTC
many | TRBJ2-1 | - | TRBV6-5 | CASSRGTLGRALYNEQFF | TGTGCCAGCAGCCGAGGGACACTGGGGCGGGCCCTATACAATGAGCAGTTCTTC
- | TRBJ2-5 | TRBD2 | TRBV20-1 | CRAILAAQETQYF | TGCCGTGCAATACTAGCGGCCCAAGAGACCCAGTACTTC
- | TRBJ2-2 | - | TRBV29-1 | CSVDSLATGELFF | TGCAGCGTCGACAGCCTAGCAACCGGGGAGCTGTTTTTT
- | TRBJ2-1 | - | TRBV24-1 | CATEGTGYNEQFF | TGTGCCACCGAGGGGACGGGATACAATGAGCAGTTCTTC
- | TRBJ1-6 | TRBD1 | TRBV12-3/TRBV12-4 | CASSVRGSNSPLHF | TGTGCCAGCAGTGTCAGGGGGAGTAATTCACCCCTCCACTTT
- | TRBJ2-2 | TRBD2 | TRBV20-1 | CSEGSGGATNTGELFF | TGCAGTGAAGGTAGCGGGGGGGCCACGAACACCGGGGAGCTGTTTTTT
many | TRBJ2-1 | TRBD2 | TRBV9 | CASSGTSVGEQFF | TGTGCCAGCAGCGGCACTAGCGTCGGTGAGCAGTTCTTC
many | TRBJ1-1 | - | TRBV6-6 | CASSFQGWDTEAFF | TGTGCCAGCAGTTTCCAGGGGTGGGACACTGAAGCTTTCTTT
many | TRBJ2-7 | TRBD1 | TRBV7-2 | CASSWRQGDLYF | TGTGCCAGCAGCTGGAGACAGGGGGACCTCTACTTC
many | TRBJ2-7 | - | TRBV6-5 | CASSDTYEQYF | TGTGCCAGCAGTGACACATACGAGCAGTACTTC